This T cell receptor beta chain was found in a study of CD8+ T cells in alopecia areata. On the study more broadly: People stayed on tofacitinib for 6 to 18 months, then stopped the drug for 6 months. Severity was scored as percentage of affected scalp area in treated patients. Notes on the study in general: Persistence of many expanded lesional clones was seen in scalp and blood during tofacitinib.

Notes on this clone: Its target is unknown.

Investigators isolated RNA and reverse transcribed it into cDNA to act as the sequencing template. TCRdb keeps only in-frame clones here, not all; method: immunoSEQ multiplex PCR. This table holds 60,000 to 85,000 clones, about 71% found once. V shed 4 bases, J shed 5 bases, and the junction held 8 bases outside the gene matches. CDR3 length: 15 amino acids. CDR1 and CDR2 from the germline V gene are MNHNY and SVGAGI (reference sequence). This sample's treatment: oral pan-JAK inhibitor, 5-10 mg twice daily. Collected material from alopecia areata patients comprised lesional scalp punch biopsies and peripheral blood.

This chain connects TRBV6-6 to TRBJ2-7, with 10 bases that match TRBD1. The receptor was derived from a human donor with alopecia areata. The input for sequencing was CD8+ T cells sorted from blood, taken at week 24, from a patient treated with tofacitinib. CDR3 residues: CASSSRDRGLHEQYF. The CDR3 region has the DNA TGTGCCAGCAGTTCGCGGGACAGGGGACTCCACGAGCAGTACTTC.